A selection of T cell receptor beta chains follows, all from one sample in a study of preoperative IRX-2 immunotherapy in early breast cancer. The data were produced by immunoSEQ multiplex PCR, yet TCRdb's version contains in-frame clones alone and is incomplete. Of some 42,000 clones in the sample, approximately 80% were seen once. The source material was lymph node tissue, sampled after IRX-2 immunotherapy. These receptors were taken from a human donor with breast cancer. The CDR3 runs from the conserved cysteine through the conserved F or W. The D gene is left open where the match is weak.

j_gene	v_gene	d_gene	CDR3nt	CDR3aa
TRBJ2-3	TRBV11-3	TRBD2	TGTGCCAGCAGCCCACTTAGCGGGGGGCCTGATACGCAGTATTTT	CASSPLSGGPDTQYF
TRBJ2-6	TRBV11-3	-	TGTGCCAGCAGCGGCTACAGGGCTGGGGCCAACGTCCTGACTTTC	CASSGYRAGANVLTF
TRBJ2-7	TRBV6-8	TRBD1	TGTGCCAGCAGTTACGGGGACAGGGGGGTGCGGGAGCAGTACTTC	CASSYGDRGVREQYF
TRBJ2-5	TRBV7-8	-	TGTGCCAGCAGCTTAGATGGGGTAACAGCAGAAGAGACCCAGTACTTC	CASSLDGVTAEETQYF
TRBJ1-4	TRBV10-1	-	TGCGCCAGCAGTGAGTCGGGTTTTACGGAGGAACGAGAAAAACTGTTTTTT	CASSESGFTEEREKLFF
TRBJ2-7	TRBV7-4	-	TGTGCCAGCAGCAGAGCGGATGGGGGCGAGCAGTACTTC	CASSRADGGEQYF
TRBJ1-4	TRBV18	-	TGTGCCAGCTCACCAAATGGGGGCCCTAATGAAAAACTGTTTTTT	CASSPNGGPNEKLFF
TRBJ2-3	TRBV11-3	TRBD2	TGTGCCAGCAGCTTGGGGGGACTACCGGATACGCAGTATTTT	CASSLGGLPDTQYF
TRBJ1-5	TRBV6-8	-	TGTGCCAGCAGTTACTTTGGGGATGGCAATCAGCCCCAGCATTTT	CASSYFGDGNQPQHF
TRBJ2-7	TRBV6-8	-	TGTGCCAGCAGTTACCGGGGGCCCTACGAGCAGTACTTC	CASSYRGPYEQYF